This T cell receptor (beta chain) was observed in a study of T cell responses to AZD1222 COVID-19 vaccine. Whole-study results and caveats: Regions 160-218 and 743-854 dominated among vaccine-associated CD4 TCRs spanning spike.

TCRdb keeps only in-frame clones here, not all; method: immunoSEQ multiplex PCR. The sample lists 150,000 or so clones; roughly 90% were seen once. For this clone: Antigen unknown.

This sample comprised peripheral blood, obtained on day 0 of AZD1222 vaccination. The clonotype comes from an adult in good health.

The CDR3 DNA reads TGCGCCAGCAGCCAAGGAAAGGCCGACAATGAGCAGTTCTTC. Translating it yields CASSQGKADNEQFF. The V gene is TRBV4-3, the J gene TRBJ2-1; D is unresolved. V was shortened by 1 base and J by 5 bases, with 9 bases between the two germline ends. The CDR3 sequence is 14 residues long. Per germline, CDR1 LGHNA and CDR2 YSLEER.